The rows below give T cell receptor beta chains drawn from one sample of a study of blood T cell repertoires in COVID-19. Profiling relied on immunoSEQ multiplex PCR, and the TCRdb table lists in-frame clones only, not all of them. This table has about 230,000 clones, 75% to 85% appearing once. The sample taken for sequencing was peripheral blood. Receptor source: a man aged 45 to 65 with COVID-19, enrolled during active disease. Each CDR3 is given with its conserved first and last residue. The D gene is left open where the match is weak. Rows may omit the clone size; those that give it use once, few, many or a size class.

d_call: .; clone_size: .; j_call: TRBJ2-3; v_call: TRBV12-5; cdr3_aa: CASGPGELITTDTQYF; cdr3_nt: TGTGCTAGTGGTCCAGGGGAGCTGATAACCACAGATACGCAGTATTTT
d_call: .; clone_size: .; j_call: TRBJ1-6; v_call: TRBV19; cdr3_aa: CASNTEGALHF; cdr3_nt: TGTGCCAGTAATACGGAGGGAGCCCTCCACTTT
d_call: TRBD1; clone_size: once; j_call: TRBJ1-1; v_call: TRBV15; cdr3_aa: CATSRDRGQRAFF; cdr3_nt: TGTGCCACCAGCAGAGATAGGGGGCAGCGAGCTTTCTTT
d_call: .; clone_size: once; j_call: TRBJ1-1; v_call: TRBV4-1; cdr3_aa: CASSQDIQPGGTEAFF; cdr3_nt: TGCGCCAGCAGCCAAGATATTCAGCCCGGGGGCACTGAAGCTTTCTTT
d_call: .; clone_size: .; j_call: TRBJ1-5; v_call: TRBV6-6; cdr3_aa: CASSSGGMGQPQHF; cdr3_nt: TGTGCCAGCAGTTCCGGGGGGATGGGCCAGCCCCAGCATTTT
d_call: .; clone_size: .; j_call: TRBJ2-3; v_call: TRBV3-1/TRBV3-2; cdr3_aa: CASRQASTDTQYF; cdr3_nt: TGTGCCAGCAGACAGGCTAGCACAGATACGCAGTATTTT
d_call: .; clone_size: few; j_call: TRBJ1-2; v_call: TRBV12-3/TRBV12-4; cdr3_aa: CASSSSTGYGYTF; cdr3_nt: TGTGCCAGCAGTTCGTCGACAGGCTATGGCTACACCTTC
d_call: .; clone_size: .; j_call: TRBJ2-7; v_call: TRBV6-5; cdr3_aa: CASIRVGAYEQYF; cdr3_nt: TGTGCCAGCATCCGGGTGGGAGCCTACGAGCAGTACTTC
d_call: TRBD1; clone_size: .; j_call: TRBJ1-2; v_call: TRBV5-1; cdr3_aa: CASSNGQGLGEVDGYTF; cdr3_nt: TGCGCCAGCAGCAATGGACAGGGATTGGGAGAGGTGGATGGCTACACCTTC
d_call: .; clone_size: .; j_call: TRBJ2-2; v_call: TRBV19; cdr3_aa: CASKETRDTGELFF; cdr3_nt: TGTGCCAGTAAGGAAACCCGGGACACCGGGGAGCTGTTTTTT
d_call: .; clone_size: few; j_call: TRBJ1-1; v_call: TRBV7-7; cdr3_aa: CASSLLWTEVAMDTEAFF; cdr3_nt: TGTGCTAGCAGCTTACTGTGGACAGAAGTGGCGATGGACACTGAAGCTTTCTTT
d_call: .; clone_size: few; j_call: TRBJ1-5; v_call: TRBV30; cdr3_aa: CAWSRGLAQHF; cdr3_nt: TGTGCCTGGAGTCGGGGTCTGGCCCAGCATTTT
d_call: .; clone_size: once; j_call: TRBJ1-4; v_call: TRBV9; cdr3_aa: CASSVSGGNEKLFF; cdr3_nt: TGTGCCAGCAGCGTCTCGGGGGGTAATGAAAAACTGTTTTTT
d_call: .; clone_size: .; j_call: TRBJ2-7; v_call: TRBV3-1/TRBV3-2; cdr3_aa: CASSQDTRNNGEQYF; cdr3_nt: TGTGCCAGCAGCCAAGATACCAGGAATAATGGGGAGCAGTACTTC
d_call: .; clone_size: .; j_call: TRBJ2-2; v_call: TRBV5-6; cdr3_aa: CASSLGGTNTGELFF; cdr3_nt: TGTGCCAGCAGCTTGGGAGGCACGAACACCGGGGAGCTGTTTTTT
d_call: .; clone_size: once; j_call: TRBJ1-2; v_call: TRBV6-5; cdr3_aa: CASWRDGYTF; cdr3_nt: TGTGCCAGCTGGAGGGATGGCTACACCTTC
d_call: TRBD1; clone_size: once; j_call: TRBJ1-1; v_call: TRBV10-3; cdr3_aa: CAASGTGGTEAFF; cdr3_nt: TGTGCCGCTTCCGGGACAGGGGGCACTGAAGCTTTCTTT
d_call: TRBD1; clone_size: .; j_call: TRBJ1-1; v_call: TRBV2; cdr3_aa: CATRDRGGTEAFF; cdr3_nt: TGTGCCACCAGGGACAGGGGAGGCACTGAAGCTTTCTTT
d_call: .; clone_size: .; j_call: TRBJ2-3; v_call: TRBV27; cdr3_aa: CASSLFSDSTDTQYF; cdr3_nt: TGTGCCAGCAGTTTATTTTCAGATAGCACAGATACGCAGTATTTT
d_call: .; clone_size: .; j_call: TRBJ1-1; v_call: TRBV11-1; cdr3_aa: CASSLSGWTEAFF; cdr3_nt: TGTGCCAGCAGCTTAAGCGGGTGGACTGAAGCTTTCTTT
d_call: .; clone_size: .; j_call: TRBJ1-6; v_call: TRBV2; cdr3_aa: CASKGRGNSPLHF; cdr3_nt: TGTGCCAGCAAGGGCAGGGGCAATTCACCCCTCCACTTT
d_call: .; clone_size: few; j_call: TRBJ1-6; v_call: TRBV27; cdr3_aa: CASSFGNSYNSPLHF; cdr3_nt: TGTGCCAGCAGTTTTGGCAACTCCTATAATTCACCCCTCCACTTT
d_call: TRBD1; clone_size: .; j_call: TRBJ2-5; v_call: TRBV4-1; cdr3_aa: CASSQVTGGGKTQYF; cdr3_nt: TGCGCCAGCAGCCAAGTAACAGGGGGCGGAAAGACCCAGTACTTC
d_call: TRBD1; clone_size: .; j_call: TRBJ1-1; v_call: TRBV6-5; cdr3_aa: CASSYSPGQGIQAFF; cdr3_nt: TGTGCCAGCAGTTACTCACCGGGACAGGGGATTCAAGCTTTCTTT
d_call: .; clone_size: .; j_call: TRBJ2-3; v_call: TRBV2; cdr3_aa: CASSAPSSDTQYF; cdr3_nt: TGTGCCAGCAGTGCCCCTAGCTCCGATACGCAGTATTTT
d_call: TRBD2; clone_size: .; j_call: TRBJ2-3; v_call: TRBV14; cdr3_aa: CASSQRVRGGKDTQYF; cdr3_nt: TGTGCCAGCAGCCAAAGGGTACGGGGGGGCAAAGATACGCAGTATTTT
d_call: .; clone_size: many; j_call: TRBJ1-6; v_call: TRBV3-1/TRBV3-2; cdr3_aa: CASSQNSRTAFYNSPLHF; cdr3_nt: TGTGCCAGCAGCCAAAACTCTAGGACAGCATTCTATAATTCACCCCTCCACTTT
d_call: .; clone_size: .; j_call: TRBJ2-5; v_call: TRBV12-3/TRBV12-4; cdr3_aa: CASSFHQLAQYF; cdr3_nt: TGTGCCAGCAGTTTCCACCAGTTGGCCCAGTACTTC
d_call: TRBD1; clone_size: .; j_call: TRBJ1-1; v_call: TRBV11-2; cdr3_aa: CASSPDRMARGFF; cdr3_nt: TGTGCCAGCAGCCCGGACAGGATGGCCCGTGGTTTCTTT
d_call: .; clone_size: once; j_call: TRBJ1-2; v_call: TRBV19; cdr3_aa: CATRETNYGYTF; cdr3_nt: TGTGCCACGAGGGAGACTAACTATGGCTACACCTTC
d_call: TRBD1; clone_size: .; j_call: TRBJ1-6; v_call: TRBV7-9; cdr3_aa: CASSLGTGDRNSPLHF; cdr3_nt: TGTGCCAGCAGCCTCGGGACAGGGGACCGAAATTCACCCCTCCACTTT
d_call: TRBD1; clone_size: .; j_call: TRBJ1-1; v_call: TRBV7-6; cdr3_aa: CASSLAGTVNTEAFF; cdr3_nt: TGTGCCAGCAGCTTAGCGGGGACAGTGAACACTGAAGCTTTCTTT
d_call: .; clone_size: .; j_call: TRBJ2-5; v_call: TRBV9; cdr3_aa: CASSPQANGGARGETQYF; cdr3_nt: TGTGCCAGCAGCCCCCAGGCGAATGGGGGCGCGAGGGGAGAGACCCAGTACTTC
d_call: TRBD1; clone_size: .; j_call: TRBJ1-5; v_call: TRBV6-5; cdr3_aa: CASRGQGYQPQHF; cdr3_nt: TGTGCCAGCAGAGGACAGGGGTATCAGCCCCAGCATTTT
d_call: .; clone_size: .; j_call: TRBJ1-5; v_call: TRBV9; cdr3_aa: CASSVGGSNQPQHF; cdr3_nt: TGTGCCAGCAGCGTAGGAGGGAGCAATCAGCCCCAGCATTTT
d_call: .; clone_size: .; j_call: TRBJ2-3; v_call: TRBV5-1; cdr3_aa: CASSLWTAVTDTQYF; cdr3_nt: TGCGCCAGCAGCTTGTGGACAGCGGTAACAGATACGCAGTATTTT
d_call: .; clone_size: .; j_call: TRBJ2-2; v_call: TRBV2; cdr3_aa: CASTQDSGELFF; cdr3_nt: TGTGCCAGCACACAAGATTCCGGGGAGCTGTTTTTT
d_call: TRBD2; clone_size: once; j_call: TRBJ2-5; v_call: TRBV3-1/TRBV3-2; cdr3_aa: CASSQGGGGASGETQYF; cdr3_nt: TGTGCCAGCAGCCAAGGTGGCGGGGGGGCCTCAGGAGAGACCCAGTACTTC
d_call: .; clone_size: .; j_call: TRBJ2-4; v_call: TRBV2; cdr3_aa: CASLPLAKNIQYF; cdr3_nt: TGTGCCAGCCTACCACTAGCCAAAAACATTCAGTACTTC
d_call: .; clone_size: .; j_call: TRBJ2-1; v_call: TRBV2; cdr3_aa: CASSEAGQSIGGQFF; cdr3_nt: TGTGCCAGCAGTGAGGCGGGACAGAGCATCGGTGGGCAGTTCTTC
d_call: TRBD2; clone_size: .; j_call: TRBJ2-7; v_call: TRBV9; cdr3_aa: CASSVTSSGENEQYF; cdr3_nt: TGTGCCAGCAGCGTAACGTCTAGCGGGGAAAACGAGCAGTACTTC
d_call: TRBD2; clone_size: .; j_call: TRBJ2-7; v_call: TRBV6-5; cdr3_aa: CASSHVSGGPYEQYF; cdr3_nt: TGTGCCAGCAGTCACGTATCGGGGGGGCCCTACGAGCAGTACTTC
d_call: .; clone_size: .; j_call: TRBJ1-5; v_call: TRBV6-5; cdr3_aa: CASRSRVSQPQHF; cdr3_nt: TGTGCCAGCAGGAGCAGGGTTTCCCAGCCCCAGCATTTT
d_call: TRBD1; clone_size: .; j_call: TRBJ2-5; v_call: TRBV11-2; cdr3_aa: CASSKQGARETQYF; cdr3_nt: TGTGCCAGCAGTAAACAGGGGGCGCGTGAGACCCAGTACTTC
d_call: .; clone_size: .; j_call: TRBJ1-5; v_call: TRBV5-6; cdr3_aa: CASSFYLEGYSNQPQHF; cdr3_nt: TGTGCCAGCAGCTTTTACTTGGAGGGGTATAGCAATCAGCCCCAGCATTTT
d_call: .; clone_size: .; j_call: TRBJ1-4; v_call: TRBV7-9; cdr3_aa: CASSLLTVYNEKLFF; cdr3_nt: TGTGCCAGCAGCTTACTTACAGTTTATAATGAAAAACTGTTTTTT
d_call: .; clone_size: once; j_call: TRBJ2-5; v_call: TRBV28; cdr3_aa: CASSFGQIETQYF; cdr3_nt: TGTGCCAGCAGTTTTGGACAGATCGAGACCCAGTACTTC
d_call: TRBD1; clone_size: once; j_call: TRBJ2-5; v_call: TRBV5-5; cdr3_aa: CASSWDRAETQYF; cdr3_nt: TGTGCCAGCAGCTGGGACAGGGCAGAGACCCAGTACTTC
d_call: TRBD2; clone_size: .; j_call: TRBJ2-2; v_call: TRBV9; cdr3_aa: CASSVVGSGVTGELFF; cdr3_nt: TGTGCCAGCAGCGTAGTCGGTAGCGGGGTCACCGGGGAGCTGTTTTTT
d_call: .; clone_size: many; j_call: TRBJ1-6; v_call: TRBV2; cdr3_aa: CASSPRTDYNSPLHF; cdr3_nt: TGTGCCAGCAGCCCTCGGACAGACTATAATTCACCCCTCCACTTT
d_call: .; clone_size: few; j_call: TRBJ1-5; v_call: TRBV28; cdr3_aa: CASSTVTVPQHF; cdr3_nt: TGTGCCAGCAGCACAGTTACGGTACCCCAGCATTTT
d_call: .; clone_size: .; j_call: TRBJ2-3; v_call: TRBV10-2; cdr3_aa: CAMARGGITDTQYF; cdr3_nt: TGCGCCATGGCAAGGGGGGGAATAACAGATACGCAGTATTTT
d_call: TRBD2; clone_size: .; j_call: TRBJ2-3; v_call: TRBV5-6; cdr3_aa: CASSLGSSGDADTQYF; cdr3_nt: TGTGCCAGCAGCTTGGGATCTAGCGGGGATGCAGATACGCAGTATTTT
d_call: TRBD2; clone_size: .; j_call: TRBJ2-5; v_call: TRBV2; cdr3_aa: CASSEWETSGEETQYF; cdr3_nt: TGTGCCAGCAGTGAATGGGAGACTAGCGGGGAAGAGACCCAGTACTTC
d_call: TRBD2; clone_size: .; j_call: TRBJ2-5; v_call: TRBV9; cdr3_aa: CASSGGSGGPETQYF; cdr3_nt: TGTGCCAGCAGCGGTGGTAGCGGGGGGCCTGAGACCCAGTACTTC
d_call: .; clone_size: .; j_call: TRBJ2-1; v_call: TRBV9; cdr3_aa: CASSVGSSHNEQFF; cdr3_nt: TGTGCCAGCAGCGTAGGTAGCAGCCACAATGAGCAGTTCTTC
d_call: .; clone_size: few; j_call: TRBJ1-2; v_call: TRBV13; cdr3_aa: CASSSDPDRANYGYTF; cdr3_nt: TGTGCCAGCAGCTCCGACCCGGACAGAGCTAACTATGGCTACACCTTC
d_call: .; clone_size: .; j_call: TRBJ2-5; v_call: TRBV5-8; cdr3_aa: CASSPQGETQYF; cdr3_nt: TGTGCCAGCAGCCCCCAGGGGGAGACCCAGTACTTC
d_call: .; clone_size: .; j_call: TRBJ2-2; v_call: TRBV6-2/TRBV6-3; cdr3_aa: CASSKGHFVGELFF; cdr3_nt: TGTGCCAGCAGTAAAGGACATTTTGTCGGGGAGCTGTTTTTT
d_call: TRBD1; clone_size: .; j_call: TRBJ2-5; v_call: TRBV13; cdr3_aa: CASRLFKTGEETQYF; cdr3_nt: TGTGCCAGCAGACTCTTCAAGACAGGGGAAGAGACCCAGTACTTC